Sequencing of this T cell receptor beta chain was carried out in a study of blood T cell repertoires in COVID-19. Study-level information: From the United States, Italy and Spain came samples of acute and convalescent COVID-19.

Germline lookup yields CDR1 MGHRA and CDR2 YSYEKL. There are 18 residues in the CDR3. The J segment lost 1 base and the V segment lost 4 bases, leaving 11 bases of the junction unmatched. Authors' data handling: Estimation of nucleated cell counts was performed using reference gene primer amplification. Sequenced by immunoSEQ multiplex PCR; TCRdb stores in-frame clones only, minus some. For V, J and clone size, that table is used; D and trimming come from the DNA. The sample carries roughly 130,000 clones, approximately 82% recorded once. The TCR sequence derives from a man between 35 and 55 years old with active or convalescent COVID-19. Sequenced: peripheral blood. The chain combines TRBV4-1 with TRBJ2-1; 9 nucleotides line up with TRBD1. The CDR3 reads CASSPTTGGASSYNEQFF. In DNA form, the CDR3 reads TGCGCCAGCAGCCCGACCACAGGGGGCGCATCGTCCTACAATGAGCAGTTCTTC.